The subject of this entry is one T cell receptor (beta chain). Its antigen is still unknown. All sorted populations exceeded 95% purity. cDNA synthesis used the whole RNA isolate, giving expressed TCRB sequences. Sequencing was performed with immunoSEQ multiplex PCR; in TCRdb, only in-frame clones are kept and a portion is missing. Here the sample spans 900,000 or so clones, around a sixth being singletons. The sample belongs to a study of beta chain features in type 1 diabetes. General study results and limits: No resolution was reached here on whether HLA type influences TCRB rearrangement. Researchers reported that naive, central memory and Treg TCRB repertoires appeared more similar in patients than in healthy donors. Shortening of TCRB CDR3s, moderate but significant, appeared in all four CD4+ subsets of Type 1 diabetes patients.

The V gene lost 0 bases and the J gene lost 4 bases, with 6 bases spanning the gap. The CDR3 is 13 residues long. Germline V CDR1 and CDR2: SGHDN, FVKESK. This receptor was taken from a woman under 30 in good health. What was sequenced was naive CD4+ T cells from blood. This chain connects TRBV14 to TRBJ1-1; no reliable D call. The DNA for the CDR3 is TGTGCCAGCAGCCAAGACGTCGGCACTGAAGCTTTCTTT. Translation gives CASSQDVGTEAFF.